This T cell receptor beta chain was captured in a study of T cell repertoires in cytomegalovirus infection. Study details: Matching HLA type, along with CMV infection, was indicated by public TCR beta signatures.

The CDR3 sequence is 15 residues long. From germline, CDR1 is MDHEN and CDR2 SYDVKM. V gave up 4 bases and J gave up 2 bases; unmatched junction bases: 2. TCRdb called the reads again in MiXCR, with one record for every CDR3 protein. The table shows about 230,000 distinct CDR3 sequences, with 6.5% occurring only once. This clonotype was recorded at least ten times. Its antigen is currently unknown. Overall study findings and caveats: Of the TCR beta families, the public ones yielded a cumulative frequency that identified carriers of CMV plus the relevant HLA. It was HLA-C-restricted CMV-specific TCR beta clonotypes that dominated the response ex vivo.

The rearrangement uses TRBV28 and TRBJ1-3; TRBD1 matches at 10 bases. This clonotype was obtained from a human donor in good health (CMV status not recorded). Some clones in this sample may be carry-over from other donors' samples. Sequencing was carried out using PBMCs. For the CDR3, the DNA is TGTGCCAGCAGTTCTGACAGGGGGCCTGGAAACACCATATATTTT. This translates into CASSSDRGPGNTIYF.